Ten or more counts support the clone carrying this TCR beta chain. There are 15 residues in the CDR3. After removal of 4 bases from V and 0 bases from J, the junction contained 5 bases not matched to a gene. Looked up from germline, CDR1 is SGHDT and CDR2 is YYEEEE. The data derive from a study of T-cell memory formation after mild COVID-19. TCRdb re-called the 5' RACE reads through MiXCR, storing one row per CDR3 protein. Of hundreds of thousands of distinct CDR3 sequences listed, around 16% are singletons. Sequenced input: PBMCs or a T cell subset sorted from them (not recorded which). This receptor was obtained from an adult woman who had mild COVID-19 (a few samples of this study predate the infection). Cell type and time point are not known. The chain joins TRBV5-6 to TRBJ2-7, with TRBD2 matching over 9 bases. CDR3 sequence reads: CASSLGLASSYEQYF. CDR3 in DNA: TGTGCCAGCAGCCTCGGACTAGCGTCCTCCTACGAGCAGTACTTC.